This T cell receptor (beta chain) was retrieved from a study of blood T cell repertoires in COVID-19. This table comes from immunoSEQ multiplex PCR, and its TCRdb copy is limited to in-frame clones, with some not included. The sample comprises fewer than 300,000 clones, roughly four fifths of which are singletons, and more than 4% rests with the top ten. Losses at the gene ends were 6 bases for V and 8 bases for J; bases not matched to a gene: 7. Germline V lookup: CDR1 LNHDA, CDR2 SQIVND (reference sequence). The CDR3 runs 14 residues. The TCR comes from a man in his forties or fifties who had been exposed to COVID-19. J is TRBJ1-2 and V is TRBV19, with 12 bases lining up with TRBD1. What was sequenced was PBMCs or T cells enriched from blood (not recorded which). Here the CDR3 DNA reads TGTGCCAGTAGATCCGGGACAGGGGGCGTCGGCTACACCTTC. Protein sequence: CASRSGTGGVGYTF.